This T cell receptor (beta chain) was sequenced in a study of cytomegalovirus exposure and HLA in healthy donors. Findings and caveats of the study: TCR clusters originating in the first cohort tended to co-occur in the 120 validation repertoires, according to a later analysis. CMV antigen specificity of a few CMV-associated chains was confirmed in vitro. Whilst most TCR sequences proved rare, a subset of public TCRs occurred across many donors.

As for this clone: What it binds is unknown.

This CDR3 comprises 16 residues. Trimming removed 4 bases from V and 0 bases from J, with 15 bases in between. Germline loops: CDR1 SGHDT, CDR2 YYEEEE. The protocol was immunoSEQ multiplex PCR, while the TCRdb copy is restricted to in-frame clones and leaves out a portion. The table records 100,000 to 150,000 clones, 88% of them present only once. The gene calls are TRBV5-6 and TRBJ2-3; D gene unclear. The sequenced material came from PBMCs. The receptor was derived from a man aged 25-45 years in good health and CMV-seronegative. The CDR3: CASSIPQRSSTDTQYF. The CDR3, as DNA: TGTGCCAGCAGCATTCCTCAGCGATCGAGCACAGATACGCAGTATTTT.